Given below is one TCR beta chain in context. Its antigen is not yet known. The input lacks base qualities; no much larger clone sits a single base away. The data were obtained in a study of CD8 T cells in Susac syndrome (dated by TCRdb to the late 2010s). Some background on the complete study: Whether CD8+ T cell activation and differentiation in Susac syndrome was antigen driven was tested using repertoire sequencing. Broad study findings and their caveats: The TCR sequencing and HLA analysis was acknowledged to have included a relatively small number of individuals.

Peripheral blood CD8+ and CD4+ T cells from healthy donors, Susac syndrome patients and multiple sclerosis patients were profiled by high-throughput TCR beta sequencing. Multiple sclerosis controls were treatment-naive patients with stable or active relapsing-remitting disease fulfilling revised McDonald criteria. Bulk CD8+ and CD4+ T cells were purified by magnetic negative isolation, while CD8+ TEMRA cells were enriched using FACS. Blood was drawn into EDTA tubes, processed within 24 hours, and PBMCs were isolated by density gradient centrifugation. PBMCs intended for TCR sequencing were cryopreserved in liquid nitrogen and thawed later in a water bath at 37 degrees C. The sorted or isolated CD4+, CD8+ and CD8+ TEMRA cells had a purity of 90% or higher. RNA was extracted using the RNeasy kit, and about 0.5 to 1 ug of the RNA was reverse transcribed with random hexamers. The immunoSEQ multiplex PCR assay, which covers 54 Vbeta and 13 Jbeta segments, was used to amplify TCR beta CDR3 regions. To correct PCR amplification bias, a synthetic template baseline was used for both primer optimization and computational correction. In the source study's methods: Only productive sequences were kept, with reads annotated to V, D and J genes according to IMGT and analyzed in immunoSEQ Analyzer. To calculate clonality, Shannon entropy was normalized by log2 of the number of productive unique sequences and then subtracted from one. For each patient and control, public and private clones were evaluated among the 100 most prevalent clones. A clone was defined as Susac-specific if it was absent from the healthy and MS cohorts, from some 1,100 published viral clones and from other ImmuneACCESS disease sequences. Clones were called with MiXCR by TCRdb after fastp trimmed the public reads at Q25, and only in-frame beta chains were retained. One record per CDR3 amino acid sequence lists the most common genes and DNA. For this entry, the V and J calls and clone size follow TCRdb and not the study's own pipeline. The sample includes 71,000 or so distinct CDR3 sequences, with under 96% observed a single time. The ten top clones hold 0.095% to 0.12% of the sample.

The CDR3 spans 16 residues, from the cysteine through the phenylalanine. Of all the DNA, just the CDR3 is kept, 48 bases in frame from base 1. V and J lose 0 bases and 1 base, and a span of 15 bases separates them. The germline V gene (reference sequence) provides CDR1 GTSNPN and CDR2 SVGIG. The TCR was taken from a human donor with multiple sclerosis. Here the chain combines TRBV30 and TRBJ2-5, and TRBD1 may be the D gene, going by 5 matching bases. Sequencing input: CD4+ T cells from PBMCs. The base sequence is TGTGCCTGGAGTGTCACCCCCCAGGGAACCCAAGAGACCCAGTACTTC. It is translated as CAWSVTPQGTQETQYF. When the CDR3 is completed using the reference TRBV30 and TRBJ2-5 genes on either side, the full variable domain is SQTIHQWPATLVQPVGSPLSLECTVEGTSNPNLYWYRQAAGRGLQLLFYSVGIGQISSEVPQNLSASRPQDRQFILSSKKLLLSDSGFYLCAWSVTPQGTQETQYFGPGTRLLVL.